Below, 32 T cell receptor beta chains from the same sample are listed, as sequenced in a study of shared clonotypes between healthy human individuals. TCRdb keeps only in-frame clones here, not all; method: immunoSEQ multiplex PCR. The table has 2 million to 2.5 million clones, roughly 95% seen once; the top ten hold under 0.15%. Sequenced sample: naive CD4+ T cells sorted from blood. The subset denotes: CD45RA+ positively selected. The receptors were sampled from a man younger than 35 in good health.

This chain connects TRBV25-1 to TRBJ1-4, with a possible D match to TRBD1 (5 bases). The CDR3 spans 13 residues. CDR1 is MGHDK and CDR2 is SYGVNS in the germline V gene. V was clipped by 7 bases and J by 11 bases, with 17 bases between them. CDR3 in DNA: TGTGCCAGCACCCGGGACTACCGAGGGAAACTGTTTTTT. Translation: CASTRDYRGKLFF.

The chain employs TRBV5-4 and TRBJ2-1; unclear D gene. The germline V and J ends were trimmed by 0 bases and 1 base, with 11 bases remaining between them. The CDR3 runs 16 residues. The germline gives CDR1 SGHNT, CDR2 YYREEE (reference sequence). DNA of the CDR3: TGTGCCAGCAGCTTGGGACAACTGGTATCCTACAATGAGCAGTTCTTC. It translates to CASSLGQLVSYNEQFF.

This clone appeared a single time. One end of the junction is discordant with germline, which a read error may explain. This sequence joins TRBV7-7 and TRBJ2-5, with 7 bases aligning to TRBD2. Germline CDR1 is SSHAT and CDR2 is FNYEAQ (reference sequence). The CDR3 loop spans 17 amino acids. The CDR3 nucleotides read TGTGCTAGCAGCTTGTCTAGCGGCTACCGGAGAGAAGAGACCCAGTACTTC. Translated, it gives CASSLSSGYRREETQYF.

This rearrangement joins TRBV27 to TRBJ2-7; 8 bases are a match to TRBD1. Per the germline V gene, CDR1 is MNHEY and CDR2 is SMNVEV (reference sequence). V was clipped by 5 bases and J by 4 bases; unmatched bases: 13. This CDR3 contains 16 residues. DNA of the CDR3: TGTGCCAGCAGTCCTGAGGACAGGGAGAAGCGGTACGAGCAGTACTTC. This sequence encodes CASSPEDREKRYEQYF.

The J gene is TRBJ2-7, the V gene TRBV10-3; no reliable D call. Germline V gene data show CDR1 as ENHRY and CDR2 as SYGVKD. The CDR3 is 14 residues long. Trimming removed 5 bases from V and 4 bases from J, with 15 bases in between. Written as DNA, the CDR3 is TGTGCCATCAGTTTGTCCAGAGAAAGGTACGAGCAGTACTTC. Translated, it gives CAISLSRERYEQYF.

Concerning this clone: An end of the junction does not agree with germline; a read error may underlie this. The chain carries TRBV7-2 and TRBJ1-6; D unresolved. The CDR3 covers 11 residues. The germline CDR1 and CDR2 sequences are SGHTA and FQGNSA. The CDR3 is CASSFGGLQNF. CDR3 DNA: TGTGCCAGCAGCTTTGGTGGGCTACAAAACTTT.

This chain uses TRBV7-8 with TRBJ2-5; D remains ambiguous. The CDR3 runs to 15 residues. Looked up from germline, CDR1 is SGHVS and CDR2 is FQNEAQ. Trimming took off 1 base at V and 5 bases at J, with 14 bases between the two ends. CDR3 in amino acids: CASSLEMTGPETQYF. CDR3 coding DNA: TGTGCCAGCAGCTTAGAGATGACTGGCCCGGAGACCCAGTACTTC. Filled out from reference TRBV7-8 and TRBJ2-5, the complete variable domain reads GAGVSQSPRYKVAKRGQDVALRCDPISGHVSLFWYQQALGQGPEFLTYFQNEAQLDKSGLPSDRFFAERPEGSVSTLKIQRTQQEDSAVYLCASSLEMTGPETQYFGPGTRLLVL.

This clone was observed once. The J gene is TRBJ1-5, the V gene TRBV19; TRBD1 aligns across 10 bases. Germline V lookup: CDR1 LNHDA, CDR2 SQIVND (reference sequence). J gave up 2 bases and V 6 bases, and 7 bases lay outside the gene matches. CDR3 size: 16 residues. CDR3 DNA sequence: TGTGCCAGTAGGGATCAGACAGGGGGCGGCAATCAGCCCCAGCATTTT. Protein product: CASRDQTGGGNQPQHF.

The J gene is TRBJ2-3, the V gene TRBV10-1; D remains unclear. CDR3 size: 15 residues. V gave up 0 bases and J gave up 6 bases, with 13 bases separating them. Germline V CDR1 and CDR2: WNHNN, SYGVQD (reference sequence). The CDR3 region has the DNA TGCGCCAGCAGTGAGTCGAAATTATGGCCGGATACGCAGTATTTT. This codes for CASSESKLWPDTQYF.

This clone was observed once. The chain has TRBV5-6 and TRBJ2-2; the D gene is possibly TRBD2 (6 bases). Germline V lookup: CDR1 SGHDT, CDR2 YYEEEE. This CDR3 is built from 16 residues. V was clipped by 5 bases and J by 3 bases, with 17 bases between them. The CDR3 DNA follows: TGTGCCAGCAGATACGACGGGGGTAAGGACACCGGGGAGCTGTTTTTT. Amino acid sequence: CASRYDGGKDTGELFF.

The chain employs TRBV23-1 and TRBJ1-5, with 7 bases identical to TRBD1. TRBV23-1 carries the ORF label, with uncertain function. The CDR3 length is 16 residues. Trimming cost V 6 bases and J 5 bases; bases outside gene matches: 13. CDR3 nucleotide sequence: TGCGCCAGCAGCGATCCAGACAGGGCGGGCGATCAGCCCCAGCATTTT. Translated: CASSDPDRAGDQPQHF.

This sequence joins TRBV5-1 and TRBJ2-3, with TRBD1 matching 7 bases. Germline CDR1 and CDR2: SGHRS and YFSETQ. The CDR3 extends over 13 amino acids. The V segment lost 6 bases and the J segment 2 bases; nucleotides outside the gene matches: 3. CDR3 DNA: TGCGCCAGCACGGGACAGCTCACAGATACGCAGTATTTT. Protein product: CASTGQLTDTQYF.

This chain connects TRBV9 to TRBJ2-2; a weak D match, TRBD1 (6 bases). Trimming took off 2 bases at V and 5 bases at J, with 13 bases between the two ends. This CDR3 comprises 15 residues. Germline V gene data show CDR1 as SGDLS and CDR2 as YYNGEE. CDR3 region: CASSVNGQQTGELFF. The CDR3 DNA follows: TGTGCCAGCAGCGTCAATGGACAGCAGACCGGGGAGCTGTTTTTT.

The rearrangement uses TRBV4-2 and TRBJ2-7; a possible D gene is TRBD2 (6 bases). The CDR3 length is 20 residues. CDR1 LGHNA and CDR2 YNFKEQ come from the germline V gene. Trimming stripped 1 base from V and 1 base from J, with 26 bases between. The CDR3 loop is CASSQAGGLLIGDSSYEQYF. The CDR3 region has the DNA TGTGCCAGCAGCCAAGCCGGAGGCTTATTGATAGGGGACTCATCCTACGAGCAGTACTTC.

V usage is TRBV28 and J usage is TRBJ1-3, with TRBD1 as a possible D gene (5 bases). Germline CDR1 is MDHEN and CDR2 is SYDVKM. Trimming left V 6 bases short and J 1 base short, with 16 bases between. The CDR3 is 16 residues long. As DNA, the CDR3 is TGTGCCAGCAGCCCTTCGGCAGGGCTGTCTGGAAACACCATATATTTT. This sequence encodes CASSPSAGLSGNTIYF.

The CDR3 sequence is CASSSTGAADYEQYF. The CDR3 coding sequence is TGCGCCAGCAGCTCTACAGGGGCCGCCGACTACGAGCAGTACTTC. The rearrangement uses TRBV5-1 and TRBJ2-7, with 7 bases aligning to TRBD1. V trimming: 3 bases; J trimming: 3 bases; junction bases outside the gene matches: 9. Germline V gives CDR1 SGHRS, CDR2 YFSETQ. This CDR3 contains 15 residues. The full variable domain, with the rest looked up from reference TRBV5-1 and TRBJ2-7, is KAGVTQTPRYLIKTRGQQVTLSCSPISGHRSVSWYQQTPGQGLQFLFEYFSETQRNKGNFPGRFSGRQFSNSRSEMNVSTLELGDSALYLCASSSTGAADYEQYFGPGTRLTVT.

The V gene is TRBV6-5, the J gene TRBJ2-1; D uncertain. CDR3 length: 15 residues. Trimming left V 5 bases short and J 6 bases short, with 17 bases between. The germline V gene has CDR1 MNHEY and CDR2 SVGAGI. For the CDR3, the DNA is TGTGCCAGCAGTCCCGGTTGGAGTGATCGCAATGAGCAGTTCTTC. It translates to CASSPGWSDRNEQFF.

This chain uses TRBV5-1 with TRBJ1-3; D not resolved. Germline values: CDR1 SGHRS, CDR2 YFSETQ. V gave up 0 bases and J gave up 4 bases, with 11 bases separating them. The CDR3 has 15 residues. The CDR3 coding sequence is TGCGCCAGCAGCTTGGAGAGGGCGAAAGGAAACACCATATATTTT. It encodes CASSLERAKGNTIYF.

Remarks on this clone: Other nucleotide sequences from this sample produce the same CDR3. The V and J genes are TRBV5-1 and TRBJ2-1; TRBD2 agrees at 8 bases. The CDR3 consists of 15 residues. CDR1 and CDR2 from the germline V gene are SGHRS and YFSETQ. V gave up 4 bases and J gave up 0 bases; unmatched junction bases: 3. CDR3 residues: CASSVAGSSYNEQFF. The CDR3 DNA sequence: TGCGCCAGCAGCGTAGCGGGGAGCTCCTACAATGAGCAGTTCTTC.

Of note for this clone: Possible read error: a much larger clone is one base away. Other DNA sequences in the same sample also yield this CDR3. V usage is TRBV5-1 and J usage is TRBJ2-7, with TRBD2 matching over 7 bases. Looked up from germline, CDR1 is SGHRS and CDR2 is YFSETQ. With V trimmed by 0 bases and J by 7 bases, 4 bases remained unmatched. The CDR3 is made up of 13 amino acids. The CDR3 sequence: CASSLGLAGEQYF. Written as DNA, the CDR3 is TGCGCCAGCAGCTTGGGACTAGCTGGGGAGCAGTACTTC.

V and J are TRBV6-1 and TRBJ2-2; D call uncertain. The CDR3 covers 13 residues. The germline V gene has CDR1 MNHNS and CDR2 SASEGT. V gave up 5 bases and J gave up 6 bases, with 10 bases separating them. CDR3 sequence reads: CASSPEGAGELFF. CDR3 DNA: TGTGCCAGCAGTCCGGAAGGTGCCGGGGAGCTGTTTTTT.

The chain uses TRBV7-2 and TRBJ2-2; 7 nucleotides match TRBD1. Germline values: CDR1 SGHTA, CDR2 FQGNSA. The CDR3 runs 14 residues. V shed 5 bases and J 7 bases; nucleotides not matched to a gene: 7. The CDR3 DNA sequence: TGTGCCAGCAGCGGACGACAGGGTAACGGGGAGCTGTTTTTT. It encodes CASSGRQGNGELFF.

The gene calls are TRBV19 and TRBJ2-2; D perhaps matches TRBD1 (6 bases). Germline V gene lookup returns CDR1 LNHDA and CDR2 SQIVND (reference sequence). The V end was cut by 4 bases, the J end by 0 bases, with 9 bases between. CDR3 size: 15 residues. The CDR3 region has the DNA TGTGCCAGTAGTAACCGGGACACGAACACCGGGGAGCTGTTTTTT. Translated: CASSNRDTNTGELFF. Combining the CDR3 with reference TRBV19 and TRBJ2-2 gives the whole variable domain DGGITQSPKYLFRKEGQNVTLSCEQNLNHDAMYWYRQDPGQGLRLIYYSQIVNDFQKGDIAEGYSVSREKKESFPLTVTSAQKNPTAFYLCASSNRDTNTGELFFGEGSRLTVL.

V gene TRBV18 combines with J gene TRBJ2-7, with a possible D match to TRBD2 (6 bases). The CDR3 is made up of 15 amino acids. The V end was cut by 0 bases, the J end by 7 bases, with 16 bases between. Germline V gene sequence: CDR1 KGHSH, CDR2 LQKENI. CDR3 residues: CASSPPIGRTGEQYF. The DNA of the CDR3 is TGTGCCAGCTCACCACCGATAGGGAGGACGGGGGAGCAGTACTTC.

The rearrangement links TRBV28 to TRBJ1-1, with no clear D. V lost 4 bases, J lost 6 bases, and 21 bases lay in between. The CDR3 is made up of 16 amino acids. Per the germline V gene, CDR1 is MDHEN and CDR2 is SYDVKM. In DNA form, the CDR3 reads TGTGCCAGCAGTTCCATCCCCGGCGCAAGGCTTTCTGAAGCTTTCTTT. Translation gives CASSSIPGARLSEAFF.

V is TRBV6-1 and J is TRBJ1-5; D unresolved. The CDR3 has 15 amino acids. Germline V gene data show CDR1 as MNHNS and CDR2 as SASEGT. Trimming pared 0 bases from V and 0 bases from J, leaving 6 bases between. Here the CDR3 DNA reads TGTGCCAGCAGTGAAGCCAGGATTAGCAATCAGCCCCAGCATTTT. Its translation is CASSEARISNQPQHF.

The chain links TRBV2 to TRBJ2-7, with 8 nucleotides matching TRBD2. Germline loops: CDR1 SNHLY, CDR2 FYNNEI. The V segment lost 8 bases and the J segment 7 bases; nucleotides outside the gene matches: 13. This CDR3 has 14 residues. The CDR3 protein is CASLGLADLWEQYF. The CDR3 DNA reads as TGTGCCAGCCTTGGACTAGCTGATCTTTGGGAGCAGTACTTC.

The V gene is TRBV7-8, the J gene TRBJ2-2; D gene uncertain. The germline V gene has CDR1 SGHVS and CDR2 FQNEAQ. The CDR3 contains 14 residues. V was pared by 5 bases and J by 5 bases, with 12 bases between. The CDR3 coding sequence is TGTGCCAGCAGCGAAAGGCTGGATACCGGGGAGCTGTTTTTT. The encoded protein is CASSERLDTGELFF.

The V gene is TRBV5-4, the J gene TRBJ2-7; a possible D gene is TRBD1 (6 bases). CDR1 and CDR2 from the germline V gene are SGHNT and YYREEE (reference sequence). The length of the CDR3 is 14 residues. The ends were cut back, 4 bases at V and 2 bases at J, with 13 bases in the middle. The CDR3 coding sequence is TGTGCCAGCAGCATACAGGGTTCCCCCTACGAGCAGTACTTC. The encoded protein is CASSIQGSPYEQYF.

As for this clone: Other nucleotide sequences from this sample produce the same CDR3. The chain is built from TRBV5-1 and TRBJ2-3; TRBD2 matches 14 bases. Germline values: CDR1 SGHRS, CDR2 YFSETQ. This CDR3 has 16 amino acids. The junction had 4 bases not matched to a gene; V was cut back by 4 bases and J by 3 bases. CDR3 bases: TGCGCCAGCAGCCCTGGACTAGCGGGAGGAACAGATACGCAGTATTTT. Encoded protein: CASSPGLAGGTDTQYF.

This clone appeared a single time. This chain joins TRBV30 and TRBJ2-3; D ambiguous. The CDR3 spans 13 residues. The ends were cut back, 2 bases at V and 2 bases at J, with 8 bases in the middle. The germline CDR1 and CDR2 sequences are GTSNPN and SVGIG (reference sequence). The CDR3 protein is CAWSRPSTDTQYF. The CDR3 DNA sequence: TGTGCCTGGAGTAGACCTTCCACAGATACGCAGTATTTT.

As to this clone: The same CDR3 arises from other DNA sequences in this sample as well. V usage is TRBV7-2 and J usage is TRBJ2-7, with 9 bases identical to TRBD1. Losses at the gene ends were 4 bases for V and 3 bases for J; bases not matched to a gene: 4. The CDR3 length is 14 residues. CDR1 SGHTA and CDR2 FQGNSA come from the germline V gene. DNA of the CDR3: TGTGCCAGCAGCTCAGGGACAGGGCACTACGAGCAGTACTTC. Its translation: CASSSGTGHYEQYF.